This record concerns one T cell receptor beta chain sequence. What it binds is not known. Clones were sequenced by immunoSEQ multiplex PCR, and TCRdb holds only the in-frame ones, with some missing. Among 200,000 or so clones, approximately 87% were seen once, and the ten largest hold about 3%. The sample originates from a study of T cell responses to AZD1222 COVID-19 vaccine. Study-wide points: In a largely white British group with more females than males, clonal diversity was possibly underestimated. CD4 TCRs linked to vaccination spanned spike, dominating at 160-218 and 743-854.

CDR1 is SGHVS, CDR2 FNYEAQ, per germline. The CDR3 covers 16 residues. V was trimmed by 3 bases and J by 0 bases, leaving 11 bases between them. The gene calls are TRBV7-6 and TRBJ2-2, with D perhaps TRBD2 (6 bases). The receptor comes from an adult in good health. The specimen was peripheral blood, collected on day 0 of MenACWY control vaccination. The CDR3 sequence is CASSFDGGANTGELFF. CDR3 in DNA: TGTGCCAGCAGCTTCGATGGCGGGGCGAACACCGGGGAGCTGTTTTTT.